A selection of T cell receptor beta chains follows, all from one sample in a study of blood T cell repertoires in COVID-19. Clones were sequenced by immunoSEQ multiplex PCR, and TCRdb holds only the in-frame ones, with some missing. The sample has 200,000 or so clones, 85% to 90% seen once. Sequencing used peripheral blood. These receptors were taken from a man between 25 and 39 years old with COVID-19, enrolled during active disease. Both conserved end residues are part of each CDR3. The order of the fields is V gene, J gene, clone size, D gene, CDR3 protein, CDR3 DNA. A D gene is named only where the DNA matches it firmly. Not all rows give a size; the values are once, few, many and, for expanded clones, a class.

>TRBV2|TRBJ1-2|NA|NA
CASRKQGDYGYTF
TGTGCCAGCAGGAAACAAGGGGACTATGGCTACACCTTC
>TRBV11-3|TRBJ2-7|once|NA
CARPTQTGTYYEQYF
TGTGCCAGGCCTACCCAGACCGGGACTTATTACGAGCAGTACTTC
>TRBV28|TRBJ1-1|NA|NA
CASSSPTGHTEAFF
TGTGCCAGCAGTTCTCCGACAGGTCACACTGAAGCTTTCTTT
>TRBV2|TRBJ2-3|NA|TRBD2
CASSPPPGTSGRRDTQYF
TGTGCCAGCAGCCCCCCGCCCGGGACTAGCGGGAGAAGAGATACGCAGTATTTT
>TRBV19|TRBJ2-3|NA|TRBD1
CASSNNRGRTDTQYF
TGTGCCAGTAGTAACAACAGGGGGCGCACAGATACGCAGTATTTT
>TRBV6-2/TRBV6-3|TRBJ1-2|NA|NA
CASSYSAAGAGYTF
TGTGCCAGCAGTTACTCAGCTGCGGGGGCTGGCTACACCTTC
>TRBV6-1|TRBJ1-3|NA|NA
CASSEMGGSGNTIYF
TGTGCCAGCAGTGAAATGGGGGGCTCTGGAAACACCATATATTTT
>TRBV13|TRBJ2-3|once|NA
CASGSYGDTQYF
TGTGCCAGCGGATCTTACGGGGATACGCAGTATTTT
>TRBV6-5|TRBJ1-1|NA|NA
CASSTRGDTEAFF
TGTGCCAGCAGTACACGGGGGGACACTGAAGCTTTCTTT
>TRBV7-2|TRBJ2-7|NA|TRBD1
CASNRDRASYEQYF
TGTGCCAGTAACCGGGACAGAGCATCCTACGAGCAGTACTTC
>TRBV7-8|TRBJ2-1|NA|TRBD2
CASIPPAGGPLSYNEQFF
TGTGCCAGCATCCCCCCGGCGGGAGGTCCCCTCTCCTACAATGAGCAGTTCTTC
>TRBV10-1|TRBJ1-1|few|NA
CASSEKNRLTEAFF
TGCGCCAGCAGTGAAAAGAACAGGCTCACTGAAGCTTTCTTT
>TRBV11-2|TRBJ2-5|NA|TRBD1
CASSLGVPGQGDSQYF
TGTGCCAGCAGCTTAGGGGTACCCGGACAGGGGGATTCCCAGTACTTC
>TRBV12-5|TRBJ2-7|NA|NA
CASGLSSDEQYF
TGTGCTAGTGGTTTGAGTTCAGACGAGCAGTACTTC
>TRBV6-5|TRBJ2-7|NA|TRBD1
CASSSGQGNYEQYF
TGTGCCAGCAGTTCCGGACAGGGGAACTACGAGCAGTACTTC
>TRBV7-2|TRBJ1-2|NA|TRBD1
CASRRTGGLGYTF
TGTGCCAGCAGGCGTACAGGGGGCCTGGGCTACACCTTC
>TRBV19|TRBJ1-2|NA|NA
CASSIRTNRDGYTF
TGTGCCAGTAGTATTCGAACGAACAGGGATGGCTACACCTTC
>TRBV4-1|TRBJ1-5|NA|TRBD1
CASSLGQGIDQPQHF
TGCGCCAGCAGCTTAGGACAGGGTATCGATCAGCCCCAGCATTTT
>TRBV7-9|TRBJ2-7|NA|TRBD2
CASSEGLAGGGPEQYF
TGTGCCAGCAGCGAGGGACTAGCGGGGGGCGGGCCCGAGCAGTACTTC
>TRBV28|TRBJ2-7|NA|TRBD2
CASSRSGGSSYEQYF
TGTGCCAGCAGCCGATCGGGGGGGAGCTCCTACGAGCAGTACTTC
>TRBV15|TRBJ2-1|NA|TRBD2
CATSRDWGLASSYNEQFF
TGTGCCACCAGCAGAGATTGGGGACTAGCCAGCTCCTACAATGAGCAGTTCTTC
>TRBV4-3|TRBJ1-1|NA|TRBD1
CASSRRQGAEAFF
TGCGCCAGCAGCCGGCGACAGGGCGCTGAAGCTTTCTTT
>TRBV18|TRBJ1-2|once|NA
CASSLDRQEGYTF
TGTGCCAGCTCACTAGACAGGCAGGAAGGCTACACCTTC
>TRBV28|TRBJ1-2|NA|NA
CASRTSQGREGGYTF
TGTGCCAGCAGAACCTCCCAGGGGAGGGAGGGAGGCTACACCTTC
>TRBV6-6|TRBJ2-7|NA|NA
CASSRTAYEQYF
TGTGCCAGCAGTAGGACAGCGTACGAGCAGTACTTC
>TRBV19|TRBJ1-1|NA|NA
CASSIGGHPMNTEAFF
TGTGCCAGTAGTATAGGGGGACACCCCATGAACACTGAAGCTTTCTTT
>TRBV7-9|TRBJ2-3|NA|NA
CASSPTGFTGIGTDTQYF
TGTGCCAGCAGCCCGACAGGTTTCACAGGGATCGGTACAGATACGCAGTATTTT
>TRBV7-2|TRBJ2-7|NA|TRBD1
CASSFRTGATYEQYF
TGTGCCAGCAGCTTCCGGACAGGGGCAACCTACGAGCAGTACTTC
>TRBV15|TRBJ2-3|NA|TRBD2
CATKPGGGPVDTQYF
TGTGCCACCAAACCTGGCGGGGGGCCGGTAGATACGCAGTATTTT
>TRBV7-6|TRBJ1-1|NA|NA
CASSSDRTGEAFF
TGTGCCAGCAGCTCTGACCGAACAGGGGAAGCTTTCTTT
>TRBV9|TRBJ1-3|NA|NA
CASSAAPDTIYF
TGTGCCAGCAGCGCCGCCCCGGACACCATATATTTT
>TRBV7-9|TRBJ1-5|NA|NA
CASSLGLEQPQHF
TGTGCCAGCAGCTTAGGTCTAGAGCAGCCCCAGCATTTT
>TRBV15|TRBJ2-3|NA|NA
CATSRGPVGATDTQYF
TGTGCCACCAGCAGGGGACCTGTGGGGGCAACAGATACGCAGTATTTT
>TRBV28|TRBJ1-4|NA|NA
CASSFGGADNEKLFF
TGTGCCAGCAGTTTTGGGGGCGCGGATAATGAAAAACTGTTTTTT
>TRBV28|TRBJ1-1|NA|NA
CASSRLQEPNTEAFF
TGTGCCAGCAGTCGCCTACAGGAGCCGAACACTGAAGCTTTCTTT
>TRBV6-2/TRBV6-3|TRBJ2-1|NA|NA
CASSGSPGGRYNEQFF
TGTGCCAGCAGTGGCTCACCGGGGGGCCGATACAATGAGCAGTTCTTC
>TRBV13|TRBJ1-1|NA|TRBD1
CASSRDRGLLNTEAFF
TGTGCCAGCAGCCGTGACAGGGGTCTGCTGAACACTGAAGCTTTCTTT
>TRBV4-2|TRBJ1-3|NA|TRBD1
CASSPTGGGNTIYF
TGTGCCAGCAGCCCGACAGGGGGTGGAAACACCATATATTTT
>TRBV5-1|TRBJ1-3|NA|NA
CASSLGVSGNTIYF
TGCGCCAGCAGCTTGGGCGTCTCTGGAAACACCATATATTTT
>TRBV7-9|TRBJ2-7|NA|TRBD1
CASSFVPGQGVEQYF
TGTGCCAGCAGCTTCGTCCCGGGACAGGGGGTCGAGCAGTACTTC
>TRBV9|TRBJ1-5|NA|NA
CASSTRDNAIGPQHF
TGTGCCAGCAGCACCCGGGACAATGCCATAGGGCCCCAGCATTTT
>TRBV27|TRBJ2-3|NA|TRBD1
CASSRTYREDREGLVGRTDTQYF
TGTGCCAGCAGCCGAACATATAGGGAGGACAGGGAAGGTTTGGTTGGGAGGACAGATACGCAGTATTTT
>TRBV6-6|TRBJ1-5|NA|NA
CASSYSRGTQPQHF
TGTGCCAGCAGTTACTCCAGGGGAACTCAGCCCCAGCATTTT
>TRBV9|TRBJ1-3|NA|NA
CASSKGEAIYF
TGTGCCAGCAGCAAAGGGGAGGCCATATATTTT
>TRBV2|TRBJ1-1|NA|TRBD1
CASSASGGHTEAFF
TGTGCCAGCAGTGCTTCAGGGGGCCACACTGAAGCTTTCTTT
>TRBV29-1|TRBJ1-2|NA|TRBD1
CSARIDRGRDYGYTF
TGCAGCGCCAGGATTGACAGGGGGCGTGACTATGGCTACACCTTC
>TRBV14|TRBJ1-2|NA|NA
CASSQDRAGARYGYTF
TGTGCCAGCAGCCAAGATAGGGCAGGGGCAAGGTATGGCTACACCTTC
>TRBV2|TRBJ2-7|NA|TRBD2
CASSEDGTSSYEQYF
TGTGCCAGCAGTGAAGACGGGACTAGCTCCTACGAGCAGTACTTC
>TRBV18|TRBJ1-6|once|NA
CASSAEGNSPLHF
TGTGCCAGCTCGGCTGAGGGTAATTCACCCCTCCACTTT